This entry features one T cell receptor (beta chain) sequence. With 6 bases removed from V and 8 bases from J, the gap between germline ends came to 10 bases. The CDR3 is 11 residues long. The germline CDR1 and CDR2 sequences are MNHEY and SVGEGT. The sample comes from a study of T cell responses to AZD1222 COVID-19 vaccine. Produced via immunoSEQ multiplex PCR; TCRdb's table is partial and in-frame only. This sample has 100,000 to 120,000 clones, with more than 75% found just once. Sample: peripheral blood, taken on day 0 of AZD1222 vaccination. This clonotype was sampled from an adult in good health. This chain uses TRBV6-2 or TRBV6-3 with TRBJ1-2, with D hard to call. The CDR3 region has the DNA TGTGCCAGCAGCGGACGAGCGGGCTACACCTTC. It translates to CASSGRAGYTF.